The source of this T cell receptor (beta chain) is a study (dated by TCRdb to 2015 to 2017). In terms of the full investigation: The study tested whether tumor-infiltrating Tregs in breast cancer are recruited from blood Tregs or converted in situ from other CD4+ T cell subsets.

This clonotype was seen many times. The antigen it binds to is not known. Base qualities are not provided; no much larger clone lies one nucleotide away. Full-length TCR variable regions were amplified by 5' RACE PCR using constant-region reverse primers, and then by semi-nested PCR using Nested Universal Primer A. The ReliaPrep RNA Cell Miniprep System was used to extract total RNA, which was then reverse transcribed into 5'RACE-ready cDNA with the SMARTer RACE 5'/3' Kit. Full-length TCR alpha and beta libraries were barcoded with multiplex adaptors and sequenced on an Illumina MiSeq. Per the authors' processing: Sequencing data were pooled across the five patients for each of nine subset-tissue groups and compared by unsupervised clustering of TCR gene usage. The Morisita-Horn index was used to calculate repertoire similarity, with shared sequences weighted according to their contribution to each repertoire. The public sequencing data were trimmed at Q25 with fastp and processed into clonotypes with MiXCR by TCRdb, which kept only in-frame beta chains. Rows are unified per CDR3 protein, each entry keeping the most common DNA and genes. The V and J calls shown here were made by TCRdb, not taken from the authors' results. The sample table holds over 10,000 distinct CDR3 sequences, of which more than 20% were seen once. Approximately 3% of the sample belongs to the ten largest clones.

Naive CD4+ T cells were purified with the Miltenyi Naive CD4+ T Cell Isolation kit, with Tregs depleted using CD25 microbeads. Tregs, naive and memory CD4+ T cells from tumor, blood and ipsilateral draining lymph nodes of 4 or 5 breast cancer patients underwent full-length TCR alpha and beta sequencing. Ficoll density gradient centrifugation was used to isolate mononuclear cells from lymph nodes or from 50 to 60 ml of peripheral blood. Sorted cell populations were confirmed by FACS to exceed 90% purity. General findings and caveats noted by the study authors: The greatest overlap of tumor-infiltrating Treg TCR alpha and beta sequences was with tumor naive CD4+ T cells, followed next by blood naive CD4+ T cells. Tumor memory CD4+ T cell TCR gene usage was found to cluster with blood and lymph node memory CD4+ cells and with lymph node naive CD4+ cells. Rather than covering whole repertoires, validation in the larger cohort was restricted to a single TCR beta V-J rearrangement.

The sequence came from a female donor with breast cancer. The sequenced sample was naive CD4+ T cells sorted from blood. What the cell subset or site label conveys for this sample: naive CD4+ T cells, CD4+CD45RA+CD25-.

The DNA reads as follows: TGTGCCAGCAGCCCCAGTCCTAGCGGGACCCATGAGCAGTTCTTC. Its coded protein is CASSPSPSGTHEQFF. Recombination connected TRBV4-2 to TRBJ2-1; the junction holds 9 bases that match TRBD2. The CDR3 has 15 amino acids, counting the end cysteine and phenylalanine. The only DNA kept is the CDR3, 45 bases in frame from the first base. The junction shows trimming of 4 bases on V and 8 bases on J, and the gene matches do not reach 9 bases of it. Via the germline V gene, CDR1 is LGHNA and CDR2 YNFKEQ.